These 4 T cell receptor beta chains share one sample of origin, sequenced in a study of Tregs in tolerant kidney transplant recipients. Method: immunoSEQ multiplex PCR; TCRdb's copy keeps in-frame clones and lacks some. Here the sample spans 80,000 to 90,000 clones, approximately 92% being singletons. The sample comprised CD8+ T cells from blood. These receptors all come from a human donor in good health.

V and J are TRBV27 and TRBJ1-2; unclear D gene. This CDR3 is 13 amino acids long. Germline V gene data show CDR1 as MNHEY and CDR2 as SMNVEV (reference sequence). V lost 2 bases to trimming and J lost 1 base, with 5 bases between them. CDR3 in amino acids: CASSLTINYGYTF. The DNA of the CDR3 is TGTGCCAGCAGTTTAACTATTAACTATGGCTACACCTTC.

The chain couples TRBV4-1 to TRBJ2-5, with 7 bases that match TRBD1. There are 16 residues in the CDR3. The V and J ends lost 3 bases and 4 bases, in that order; junction bases with no gene match: 11. Per germline, CDR1 MGHRA and CDR2 YSYEKL. The CDR3 DNA reads TGCGCCAGCAGCCAGGTCGACAGGGTAGGTGGAGAGACCCAGTACTTC. Protein product: CASSQVDRVGGETQYF.

This chain links TRBV2 with TRBJ2-5, with 7 bases that match TRBD1. The CDR3 loop spans 16 amino acids. From germline, CDR1 is SNHLY and CDR2 FYNNEI. The CDR3 protein is CVDRGVQRGLGETQYF. Written as DNA, the CDR3 is TGTGTCGACAGAGGGGTCCAAAGGGGGCTAGGAGAGACCCAGTACTTC.

CDR3 in amino acids: CASCSGTGVAGELFF. CDR3 bases: TGTGCCAGCTGCTCCGGGACAGGGGTAGCCGGGGAGCTGTTTTTT. V usage is TRBV27 and J usage is TRBJ2-2, with TRBD1 identical over 10 bases. This CDR3 contains 15 residues. Trimming took 8 bases from V and 6 from J; bases not matched to a gene: 9. Germline CDR1 MNHEY, CDR2 SMNVEV (reference sequence).